In its sample, the clone carrying this T cell receptor beta chain was seen a few times. Its specificity is not known. CDR1 is SNHLY and CDR2 is FYNNEI in the germline V gene. Trimming removed 1 base from V and 4 bases from J, with 11 bases in between. The CDR3 sequence is 15 residues long. Sample time point: persistent/refractory GD, antithyroid drugs over 5 years with positive TRAb. PBMC-extracted RNA yielded the TCR library. The patients were drawn from one endocrinology department in Xi'an, China. The sample belongs to a study of regulatory T cells in long-lasting Graves disease. Study details: Patients with persistent Graves' disease had over 5 years of antithyroid drugs and persistent TSH receptor antibodies. Study-wide points: Segments TRBV28, TRBJ1-2 and TRBJ2-5 showed preferential usage in persistent disease. Patients with persistent disease shared fewer than 3,500 public clonotypes, outpacing the roughly 970 shared by new patients.

CDR3-region Arm-PCR and iRepertoire HTBI primers produced the TCR beta libraries. TCRdb ran MiXCR on the multiplex PCR reads and lists one entry per CDR3 protein. The table has a few hundred thousand distinct CDR3 sequences, 22% seen once. This TCR came from a female donor with Graves disease. The gene calls are TRBV2 and TRBJ1-5; D remains ambiguous. Sequenced here: peripheral blood mononuclear cells (PBMCs), sampled when the disease was refractory, from a patient treated with antithyroid drugs. CDR3 in DNA: TGTGCCAGCAGTGAAGGCAGATTAGCAAATCAGCCCCAGCATTTT. Its protein product is CASSEGRLANQPQHF. Using reference TRBV2 and TRBJ1-5 for the parts outside the CDR3, the full variable domain is EPEVTQTPSHQVTQMGQEVILRCVPISNHLYFYWYRQILGQKVEFLVSFYNNEISEKSEIFDDQFSVERPDGSNFTLKIRSTKLEDSAMYFCASSEGRLANQPQHFGDGTRLSIL.